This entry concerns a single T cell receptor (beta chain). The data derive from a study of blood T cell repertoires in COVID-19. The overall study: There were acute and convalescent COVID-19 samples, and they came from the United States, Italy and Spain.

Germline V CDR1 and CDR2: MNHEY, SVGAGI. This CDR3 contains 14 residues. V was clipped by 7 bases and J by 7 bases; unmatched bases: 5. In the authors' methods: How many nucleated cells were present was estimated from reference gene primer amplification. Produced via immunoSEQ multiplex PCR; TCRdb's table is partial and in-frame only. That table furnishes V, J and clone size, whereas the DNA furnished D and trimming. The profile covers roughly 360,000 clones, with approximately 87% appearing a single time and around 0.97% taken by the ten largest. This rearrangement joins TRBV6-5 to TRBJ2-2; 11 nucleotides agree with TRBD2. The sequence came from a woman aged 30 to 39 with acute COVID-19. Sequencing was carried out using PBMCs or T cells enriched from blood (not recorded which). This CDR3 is CASTHSGGVGELFF. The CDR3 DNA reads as TGTGCCAGCACTCATAGCGGGGGGGTCGGGGAGCTGTTTTTT.